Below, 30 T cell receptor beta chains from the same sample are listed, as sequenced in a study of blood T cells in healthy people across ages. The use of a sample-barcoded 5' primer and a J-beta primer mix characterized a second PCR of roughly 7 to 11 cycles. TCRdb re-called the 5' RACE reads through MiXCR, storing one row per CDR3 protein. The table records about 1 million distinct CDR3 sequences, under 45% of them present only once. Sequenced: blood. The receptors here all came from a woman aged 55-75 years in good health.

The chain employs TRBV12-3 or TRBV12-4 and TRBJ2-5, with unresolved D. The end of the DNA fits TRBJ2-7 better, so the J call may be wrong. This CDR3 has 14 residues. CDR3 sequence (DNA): TGTGCCAGCAGTTTAAGTGACGGCCGAGGCGAGCAGTACTTC. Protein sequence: CASSLSDGRGEQYF.

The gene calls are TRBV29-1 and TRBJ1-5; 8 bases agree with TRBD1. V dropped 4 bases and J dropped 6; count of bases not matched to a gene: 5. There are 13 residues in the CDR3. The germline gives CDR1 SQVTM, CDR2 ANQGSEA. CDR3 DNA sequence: TGCAGCGTTGCCACAGGGGGTACTCAGCCCCAGCATTTT. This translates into CSVATGGTQPQHF.

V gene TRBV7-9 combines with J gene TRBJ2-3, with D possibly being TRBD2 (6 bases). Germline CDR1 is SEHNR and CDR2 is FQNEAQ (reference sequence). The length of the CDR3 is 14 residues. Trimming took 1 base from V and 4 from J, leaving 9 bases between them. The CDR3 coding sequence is TGTGCCAGCAGCTTAGTCGGGAGCGCAGATACGCAGTATTTT. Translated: CASSLVGSADTQYF.

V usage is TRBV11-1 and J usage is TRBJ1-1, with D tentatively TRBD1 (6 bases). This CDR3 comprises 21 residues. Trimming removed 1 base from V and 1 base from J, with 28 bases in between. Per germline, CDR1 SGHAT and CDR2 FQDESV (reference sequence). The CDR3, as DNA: TGTGCCAGCAGCTTAGTGGCAGCCGTTACGCTGAGGGGGAGGACGAACACTGAAGCTTTCTTT. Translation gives CASSLVAAVTLRGRTNTEAFF.

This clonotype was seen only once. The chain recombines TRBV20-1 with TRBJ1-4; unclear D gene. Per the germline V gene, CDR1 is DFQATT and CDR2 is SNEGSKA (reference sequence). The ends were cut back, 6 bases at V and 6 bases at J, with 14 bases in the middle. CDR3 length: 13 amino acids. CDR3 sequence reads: CSADGATDEKLFF. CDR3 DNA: TGCAGTGCAGACGGAGCAACGGATGAAAAACTGTTTTTT.

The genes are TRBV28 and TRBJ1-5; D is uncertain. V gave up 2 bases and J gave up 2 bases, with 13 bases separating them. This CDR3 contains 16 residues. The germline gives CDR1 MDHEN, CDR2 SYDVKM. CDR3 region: CASSLTAAAGNQPQHF. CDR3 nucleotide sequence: TGTGCCAGCAGTTTAACGGCGGCAGCGGGCAATCAGCCCCAGCATTTT.

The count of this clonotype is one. CDR3 nucleotides: TGTGCCACCAGTGAGGGGAGTAACACTGAAGCTTTCTTT. It is translated as CATSEGSNTEAFF. The V gene is TRBV24-1, the J gene TRBJ1-1; D not certain. The CDR3 has 13 residues. Looked up from germline, CDR1 is KGHDR and CDR2 is SFDVKD. Trimming took off 4 bases at V and 2 bases at J, with 7 bases between the two ends.

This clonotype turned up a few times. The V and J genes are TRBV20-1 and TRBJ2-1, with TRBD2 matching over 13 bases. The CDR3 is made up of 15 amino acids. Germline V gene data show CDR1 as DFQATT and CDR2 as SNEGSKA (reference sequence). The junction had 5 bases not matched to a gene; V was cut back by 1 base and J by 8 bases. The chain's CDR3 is CSARAPGLAGYEQFF. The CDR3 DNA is TGCAGTGCTAGAGCCCCGGGACTAGCGGGGTATGAGCAGTTCTTC.

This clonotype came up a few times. In nucleotides, the CDR3 is TGCAGTGCAGGTTCCCCCGTTGGGCAGTTCTTC. Protein sequence: CSAGSPVGQFF. J is TRBJ2-1 and V is TRBV20-1; D remains unclear. Germline V gives CDR1 DFQATT, CDR2 SNEGSKA (reference sequence). The CDR3 is made up of 11 amino acids. V lost 6 bases and J lost 12, with 15 bases in between.

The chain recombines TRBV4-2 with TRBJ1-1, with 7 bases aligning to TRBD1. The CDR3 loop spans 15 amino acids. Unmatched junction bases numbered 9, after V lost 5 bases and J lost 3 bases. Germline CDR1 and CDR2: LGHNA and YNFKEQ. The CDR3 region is CASSERGQGDTEAFF. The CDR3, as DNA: TGTGCCAGCAGCGAAAGAGGTCAGGGGGACACTGAAGCTTTCTTT.

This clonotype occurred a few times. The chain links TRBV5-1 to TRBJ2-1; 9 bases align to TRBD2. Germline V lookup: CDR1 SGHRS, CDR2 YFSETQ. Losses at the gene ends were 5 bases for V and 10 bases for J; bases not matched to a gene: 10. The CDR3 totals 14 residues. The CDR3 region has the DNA TGCGCCAGCAGTCGGATAGGACTAGCGAGAGAGCAGTTCTTC. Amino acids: CASSRIGLAREQFF.

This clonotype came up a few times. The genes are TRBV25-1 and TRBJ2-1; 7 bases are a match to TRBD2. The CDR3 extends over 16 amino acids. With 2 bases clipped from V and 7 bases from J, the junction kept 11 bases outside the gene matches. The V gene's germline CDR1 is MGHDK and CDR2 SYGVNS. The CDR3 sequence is CASSELGGSTGNEQFF. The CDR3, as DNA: TGTGCCAGCAGTGAACTTGGCGGGAGTACGGGGAATGAGCAGTTCTTC.

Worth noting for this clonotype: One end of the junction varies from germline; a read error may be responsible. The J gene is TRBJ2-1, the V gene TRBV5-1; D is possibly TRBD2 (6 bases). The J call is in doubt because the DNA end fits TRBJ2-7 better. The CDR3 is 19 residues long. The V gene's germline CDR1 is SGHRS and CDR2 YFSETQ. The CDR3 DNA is TGCACCAGCAGCAATCCCTCCGGGCGGGCCGGGAGCTCCTACAATGAGCAGTACTTC. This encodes CTSSNPSGRAGSSYNEQYF.

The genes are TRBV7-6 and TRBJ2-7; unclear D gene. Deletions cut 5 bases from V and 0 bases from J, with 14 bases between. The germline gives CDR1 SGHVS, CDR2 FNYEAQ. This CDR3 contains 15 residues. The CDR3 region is CASSPSQLHSYEQYF. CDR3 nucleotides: TGTGCCAGCAGCCCCTCCCAGCTCCACTCCTACGAGCAGTACTTC.

Here the CDR3 DNA reads TGCAGTGCTAGCCCTTTTCGGGATGCCACAGATACGCAGTATTTT. As protein: CSASPFRDATDTQYF. This chain uses TRBV20-1 with TRBJ2-3, with a possible D match to TRBD2 (5 bases). The germline V and J ends were trimmed by 3 bases and 2 bases, with 15 bases remaining between them. Looked up from germline, CDR1 is DFQATT and CDR2 is SNEGSKA (reference sequence). The CDR3 extends over 15 amino acids.

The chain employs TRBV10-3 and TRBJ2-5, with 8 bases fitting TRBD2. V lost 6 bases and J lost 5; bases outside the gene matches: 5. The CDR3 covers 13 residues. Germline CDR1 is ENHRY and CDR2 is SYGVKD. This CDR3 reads CAIRERERETQYF. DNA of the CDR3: TGTGCCATCAGGGAGCGGGAGCGGGAGACCCAGTACTTC.

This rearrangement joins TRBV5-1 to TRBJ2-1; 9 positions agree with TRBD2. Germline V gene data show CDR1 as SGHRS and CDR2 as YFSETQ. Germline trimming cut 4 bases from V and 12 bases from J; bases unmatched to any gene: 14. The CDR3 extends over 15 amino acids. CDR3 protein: CASSTIAGEVDGQFF. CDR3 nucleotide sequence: TGCGCCAGCAGCACAATAGCGGGAGAGGTCGATGGGCAGTTCTTC.

The CDR3 protein is CASRKAGALGEQFF. The CDR3 DNA sequence: TGTGCCAGCAGGAAAGCGGGAGCTCTCGGTGAGCAGTTCTTC. The chain joins TRBV2 to TRBJ2-1; 8 bases map to TRBD2. With 6 bases clipped from V and 9 bases from J, the junction kept 10 bases outside the gene matches. Germline-derived CDR1 and CDR2 are SNHLY and FYNNEI. This CDR3 spans 14 amino acids. Supplemented by reference TRBV2 and TRBJ2-1, the full variable domain reads EPEVTQTPSHQVTQMGQEVILRCVPISNHLYFYWYRQILGQKVEFLVSFYNNEISEKSEIFDDQFSVERPDGSNFTLKIRSTKLEDSAMYFCASRKAGALGEQFFGPGTRLTVL.

The CDR3 here is CASSATGGTSYNEQFF. In DNA form, the CDR3 reads TGTGCCAGCAGCGCGACAGGGGGGACCTCCTACAATGAGCAGTTCTTC. This chain connects TRBV7-2 to TRBJ2-1; 9 bases are shared with TRBD1. V lost 5 bases, J lost 0 bases, and 5 bases stayed unmatched. Germline V gene sequence: CDR1 SGHTA, CDR2 FQGNSA. This CDR3 is 16 amino acids long.

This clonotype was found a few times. Here the CDR3 DNA reads TGTGCCACCAGCAGAGAAGGGCTCGAAAACATTCAGTACTTC. Translating it yields CATSREGLENIQYF. V usage is TRBV15 and J usage is TRBJ2-4, with D unclear. Trimming cost V 0 bases and J 5 bases, with 8 bases left between them. Germline CDR1 reads LNHNV; CDR2 reads YYDKDF (reference sequence). This CDR3 is built from 14 residues.

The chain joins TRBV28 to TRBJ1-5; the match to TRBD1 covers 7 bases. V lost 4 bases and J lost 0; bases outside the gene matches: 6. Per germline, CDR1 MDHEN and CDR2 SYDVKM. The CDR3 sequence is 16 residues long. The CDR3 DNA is TGTGCCAGCAGTTCGGCGGGACAGTATAGCAATCAGCCCCAGCATTTT. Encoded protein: CASSSAGQYSNQPQHF.

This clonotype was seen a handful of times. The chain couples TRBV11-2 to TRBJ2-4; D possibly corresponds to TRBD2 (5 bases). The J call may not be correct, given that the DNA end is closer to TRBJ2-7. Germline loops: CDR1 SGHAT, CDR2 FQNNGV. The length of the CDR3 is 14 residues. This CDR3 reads CASSTSTGGYEQYF. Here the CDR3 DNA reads TGTGCCAGCAGCACCTCGACCGGAGGATACGAGCAGTACTTC.

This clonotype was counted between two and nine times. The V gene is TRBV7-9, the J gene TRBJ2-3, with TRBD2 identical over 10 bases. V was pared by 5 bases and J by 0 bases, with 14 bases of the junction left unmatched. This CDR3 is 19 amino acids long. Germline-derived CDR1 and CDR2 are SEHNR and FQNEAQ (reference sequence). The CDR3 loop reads CASSRGLAAPGSSTDTQYF. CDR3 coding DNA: TGTGCCAGCAGCCGCGGACTAGCGGCCCCTGGATCAAGCACAGATACGCAGTATTTT.

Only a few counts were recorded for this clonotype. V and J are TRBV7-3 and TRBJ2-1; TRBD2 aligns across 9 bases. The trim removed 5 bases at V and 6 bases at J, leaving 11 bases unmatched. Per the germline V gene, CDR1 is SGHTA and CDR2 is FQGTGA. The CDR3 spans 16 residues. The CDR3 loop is CASSPRWLAGFNEQFF. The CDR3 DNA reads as TGTGCCAGCAGCCCGAGGTGGCTAGCGGGATTCAATGAGCAGTTCTTC.

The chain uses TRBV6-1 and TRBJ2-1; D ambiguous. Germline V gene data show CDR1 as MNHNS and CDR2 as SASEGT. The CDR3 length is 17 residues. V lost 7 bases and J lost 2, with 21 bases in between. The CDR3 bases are TGTGCCAGCACCTCACCCGGTGGAGTTGGTACCTACAATGAGCAGTTCTTC. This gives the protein CASTSPGGVGTYNEQFF.

The CDR3 sequence is CASSYSKVQNIQYF. The CDR3, as DNA: TGTGCCAGCAGTTACTCTAAGGTCCAAAACATTCAGTACTTC. This chain uses TRBV6-2 or TRBV6-3 with TRBJ2-4; D unresolved. Per the germline V gene, CDR1 is MNHEY and CDR2 is SVGEGT. The CDR3 is 14 amino acids. V was shortened by 0 bases and J by 5 bases, with 8 bases between the two germline ends.

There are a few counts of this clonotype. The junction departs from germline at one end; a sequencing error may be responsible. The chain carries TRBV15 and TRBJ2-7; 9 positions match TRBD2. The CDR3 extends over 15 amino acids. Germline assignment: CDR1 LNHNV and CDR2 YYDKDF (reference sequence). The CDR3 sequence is CASSRRLAGAYEQYF. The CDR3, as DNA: TGTGCCTCCAGCAGACGATTAGCGGGGGCCTACGAGCAGTACTTC.

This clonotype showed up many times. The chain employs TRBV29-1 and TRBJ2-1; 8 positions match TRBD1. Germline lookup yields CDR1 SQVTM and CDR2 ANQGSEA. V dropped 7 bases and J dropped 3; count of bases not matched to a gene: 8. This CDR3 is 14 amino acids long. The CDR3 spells CSARTGRGYNEQFF. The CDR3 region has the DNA TGCAGCGCTCGGACAGGGCGGGGCTACAATGAGCAGTTCTTC.

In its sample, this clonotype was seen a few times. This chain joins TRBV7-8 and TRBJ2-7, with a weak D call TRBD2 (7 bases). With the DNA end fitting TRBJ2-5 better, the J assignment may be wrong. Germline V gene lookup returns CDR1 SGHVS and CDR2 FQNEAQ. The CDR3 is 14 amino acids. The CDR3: CASSQGGVGETQYF. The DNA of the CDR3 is TGTGCCAGCAGCCAAGGGGGGGTTGGGGAGACCCAGTACTTC.

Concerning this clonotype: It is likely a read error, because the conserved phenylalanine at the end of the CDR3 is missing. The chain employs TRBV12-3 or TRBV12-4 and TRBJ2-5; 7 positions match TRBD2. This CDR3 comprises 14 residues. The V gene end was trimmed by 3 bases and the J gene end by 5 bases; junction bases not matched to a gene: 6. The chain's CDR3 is CASSFRGEEETQYY. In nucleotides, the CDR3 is TGTGCCAGCAGTTTTCGGGGGGAGGAGGAGACCCAGTACTAC.